One sample yielded the 12 T cell receptor beta chains listed below, sequenced in a study of CD8+CD57+ T cells in acquired aplastic anemia. Genomic DNA, serving as template, underwent TCR beta VDJ and CDR3 profiling. TCRdb re-called the reads with MiXCR, one entry per CDR3 protein. The table has approximately 470,000 distinct CDR3 sequences, around 32% seen once. Sequencing was done on patients that had shown CD8+CD57+ cell expansion by flow cytometry. Specimen: sorted CD4+, CD8+, or CD8+CD57+ T cells (not recorded which) from PBMCs. Every receptor here comes from a human donor with aplastic anemia.

CDR3 region: CASSVGAGGGYTF. In DNA, the CDR3 is TGTGCCAGCAGTGTCGGGGCAGGGGGCGGCTACACCTTC. The chain is built from TRBV25-1 and TRBJ1-2; TRBD1 matches 8 bases. The CDR3 loop spans 13 amino acids. Losses at the gene ends were 4 bases for V and 8 bases for J; bases not matched to a gene: 6. Germline V lookup: CDR1 MGHDK, CDR2 SYGVNS.

In its sample, this clonotype was seen a few times. This rearrangement joins TRBV20-1 to TRBJ1-3; the D is unclear. Germline CDR1 and CDR2: DFQATT and SNEGSKA (reference sequence). This CDR3 contains 13 residues. Trimming removed 2 bases at V and 3 bases at J, with 8 bases between. CDR3 in DNA: TGCAGTGCTAGAAAGGGAGATGGAAACACCATATATTTT. It specifies CSARKGDGNTIYF.

V and J are TRBV5-1 and TRBJ2-3; the match to TRBD2 covers 15 bases. CDR3 size: 18 residues. Germline V CDR1 and CDR2: SGHRS, YFSETQ. V shed 4 bases, J shed 6 bases, and the junction held 12 bases outside the gene matches. The CDR3 spells CASSLGTSGGPLGDTQYF. The CDR3 region has the DNA TGCGCCAGCAGCCTAGGGACTAGCGGGGGGCCGTTGGGGGATACGCAGTATTTT.

For this clonotype: A much larger clone sits a single nucleotide away, making a read error possible. The genes are TRBV29-1 and TRBJ2-7; D is possibly TRBD1 (6 bases). The CDR3 length is 14 residues. Germline assignment: CDR1 SQVTM and CDR2 ANQGSEA. Here the CDR3 reads CSVRGIPPPYEQHF. The CDR3, as DNA: TGCAGCGTTAGGGGGATACCTCCTCCATACGAGCAGCACTTC.

The gene calls are TRBV24-1 and TRBJ2-1; TRBD2 matches at 8 bases. The V gene's germline CDR1 is KGHDR and CDR2 SFDVKD. The CDR3 loop spans 16 amino acids. Trimming at V came to 9 bases and at J to 0 bases, leaving 9 bases not matched to a gene. The CDR3 reads CATAPRGASSYNEQFF. The CDR3 DNA follows: TGTGCCACCGCTCCGCGGGGGGCTAGCTCCTACAATGAGCAGTTCTTC.

The table lists this clonotype with many counts. The gene calls are TRBV20-1 and TRBJ1-5; no clear D gene. CDR1 is DFQATT and CDR2 is SNEGSKA in the germline V gene (reference sequence). Trimming pared 2 bases from V and 5 bases from J, leaving 10 bases between. The CDR3 is 13 amino acids. The CDR3 here is CSARQATYQPQHF. For the CDR3, the DNA is TGCAGTGCTAGACAGGCTACTTATCAGCCCCAGCATTTT.

The rearrangement links TRBV15 to TRBJ1-1, with unresolved D. Germline lookup yields CDR1 LNHNV and CDR2 YYDKDF (reference sequence). Trimming left V 3 bases short and J 4 bases short, with 9 bases between. The CDR3 has 13 residues. CDR3 in amino acids: CATSRERVTEAFF. Here the CDR3 DNA reads TGTGCCACCAGCAGGGAAAGGGTCACTGAAGCTTTCTTT.

This clonotype occurred many times. The chain is built from TRBV2 and TRBJ1-2, with D perhaps matching TRBD1 (6 bases). The germline V gene has CDR1 SNHLY and CDR2 FYNNEI. V lost 10 bases to trimming and J lost 6 bases, with 18 bases between them. This CDR3 region has 13 residues. For the CDR3, the DNA is TGTGCCACAAAAGCGGGGGGCCACGATGGCTACACCTTC. It is translated as CATKAGGHDGYTF.

The J gene is TRBJ2-1, the V gene TRBV20-1, with unresolved D. Per germline, CDR1 DFQATT and CDR2 SNEGSKA (reference sequence). The CDR3 runs 15 residues. Trimming cost V 3 bases and J 5 bases, with 17 bases left between them. In DNA, the CDR3 is TGCAGTGCTAGCGAAGACCGAGAGTACCACAATGAGCAGTTCTTC. It is translated as CSASEDREYHNEQFF.

The rearrangement uses TRBV5-6 and TRBJ2-2; 8 bases agree with TRBD2. Per germline, CDR1 SGHDT and CDR2 YYEEEE. Losses at the gene ends were 1 base for V and 5 bases for J; bases not matched to a gene: 7. The CDR3 is made up of 16 amino acids. The CDR3 region is CASSLPVLAATGELFF. The CDR3 coding sequence is TGTGCCAGCAGCTTGCCGGTACTAGCGGCTACCGGGGAGCTGTTTTTT.

The genes are TRBV7-6 and TRBJ1-2; D uncertain. Trimming removed 4 bases at V and 6 bases at J, with 9 bases between. Germline loops: CDR1 SGHVS, CDR2 FNYEAQ. The CDR3 covers 12 residues. CDR3 loop: CASSSVEDGYTF. The CDR3 nucleotides read TGTGCCAGCAGCTCAGTAGAGGATGGCTACACCTTC.

A note on this clonotype: A clone one base away is much larger, so this may be a read error. The V and J genes are TRBV7-3 and TRBJ2-7, with 9 bases that match TRBD1. The germline V gene encodes CDR1 SGHTA and CDR2 FQGTGA. The junction had 5 bases not matched to a gene; V was cut back by 5 bases and J by 0 bases. The CDR3 runs 15 residues. CDR3 bases: TGTGCCAGCAGCACGGGGGACAGGGTCTCCTACGAGCAGTACTTC. This encodes CASSTGDRVSYEQYF.